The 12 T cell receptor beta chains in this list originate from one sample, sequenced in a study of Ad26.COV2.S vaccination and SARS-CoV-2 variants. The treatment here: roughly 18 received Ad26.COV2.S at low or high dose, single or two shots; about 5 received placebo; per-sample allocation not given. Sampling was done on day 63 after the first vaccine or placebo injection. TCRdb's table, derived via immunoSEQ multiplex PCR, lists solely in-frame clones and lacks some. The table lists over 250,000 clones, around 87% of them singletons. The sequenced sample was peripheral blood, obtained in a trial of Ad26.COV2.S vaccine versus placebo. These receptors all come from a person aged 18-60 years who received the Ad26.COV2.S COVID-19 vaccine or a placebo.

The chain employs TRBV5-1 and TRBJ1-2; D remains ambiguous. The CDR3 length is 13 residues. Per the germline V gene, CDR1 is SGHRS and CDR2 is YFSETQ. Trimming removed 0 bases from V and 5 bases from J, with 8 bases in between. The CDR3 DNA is TGCGCCAGCAGCTTGGGGCGAGGGTATGGCTACACCTTC. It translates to CASSLGRGYGYTF.

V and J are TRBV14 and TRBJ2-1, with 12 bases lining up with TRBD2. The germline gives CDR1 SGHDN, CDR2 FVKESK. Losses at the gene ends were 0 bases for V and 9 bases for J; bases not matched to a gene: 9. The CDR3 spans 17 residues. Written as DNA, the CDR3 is TGTGCCAGCAGCCAAGAGATTAGGCCTAGCGGGAGGGTTGAGCAGTTCTTC. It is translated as CASSQEIRPSGRVEQFF.

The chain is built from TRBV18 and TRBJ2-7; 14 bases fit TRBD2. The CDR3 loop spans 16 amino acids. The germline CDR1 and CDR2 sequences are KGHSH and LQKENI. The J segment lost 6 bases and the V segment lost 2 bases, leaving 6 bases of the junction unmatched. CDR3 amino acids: CASSPGTSGRVSEQYF. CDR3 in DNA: TGTGCCAGCTCACCAGGGACTAGCGGGAGAGTGAGCGAGCAGTACTTC.

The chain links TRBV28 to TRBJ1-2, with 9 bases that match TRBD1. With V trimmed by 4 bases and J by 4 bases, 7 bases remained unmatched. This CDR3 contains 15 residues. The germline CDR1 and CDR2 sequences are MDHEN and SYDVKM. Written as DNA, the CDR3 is TGTGCCAGCAGTTCCTCGGGACAGGGAGTCTATGGCTACACCTTC. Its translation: CASSSSGQGVYGYTF.

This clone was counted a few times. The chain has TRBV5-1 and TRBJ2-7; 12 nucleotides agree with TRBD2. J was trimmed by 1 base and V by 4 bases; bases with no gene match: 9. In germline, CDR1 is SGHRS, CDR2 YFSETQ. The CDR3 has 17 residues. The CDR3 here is CASSTEGLAGSSYEQYF. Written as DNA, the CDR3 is TGCGCCAGCAGCACAGAAGGACTAGCGGGATCTTCCTACGAGCAGTACTTC.

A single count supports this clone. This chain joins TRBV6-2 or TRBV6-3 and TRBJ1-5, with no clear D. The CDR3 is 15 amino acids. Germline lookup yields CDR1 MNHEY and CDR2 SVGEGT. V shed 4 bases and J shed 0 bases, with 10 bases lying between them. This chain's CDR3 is CASSSRRASNQPQHF. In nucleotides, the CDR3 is TGTGCCAGCAGTTCCCGACGGGCTAGCAATCAGCCCCAGCATTTT.

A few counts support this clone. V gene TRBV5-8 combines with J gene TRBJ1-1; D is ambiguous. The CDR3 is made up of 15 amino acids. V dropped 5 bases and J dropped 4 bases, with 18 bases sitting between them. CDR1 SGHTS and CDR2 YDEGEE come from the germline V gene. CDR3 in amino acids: CASSYGAPFPTEAFF. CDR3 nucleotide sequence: TGTGCCAGCAGTTATGGCGCTCCCTTTCCCACTGAAGCTTTCTTT.

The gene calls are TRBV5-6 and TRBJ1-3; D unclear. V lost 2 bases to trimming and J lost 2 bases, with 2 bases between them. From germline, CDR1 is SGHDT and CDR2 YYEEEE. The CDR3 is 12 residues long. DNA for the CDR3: TGTGCCAGCAGCTTACCTGGAAACACCATATATTTT. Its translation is CASSLPGNTIYF. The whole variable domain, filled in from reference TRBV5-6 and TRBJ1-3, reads DAGVTQSPTHLIKTRGQQVTLRCSPKSGHDTVSWYQQALGQGPQFIFQYYEEEERQRGNFPDRFSGHQFPNYSSELNVNALLLGDSALYLCASSLPGNTIYFGEGSWLTVV.

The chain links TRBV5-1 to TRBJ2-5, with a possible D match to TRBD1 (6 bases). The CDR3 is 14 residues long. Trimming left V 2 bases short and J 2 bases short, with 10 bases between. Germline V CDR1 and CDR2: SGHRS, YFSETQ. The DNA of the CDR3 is TGCGCCAGCAGCTTAACGGGACAACAAGAGACCCAGTACTTC. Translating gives CASSLTGQQETQYF.

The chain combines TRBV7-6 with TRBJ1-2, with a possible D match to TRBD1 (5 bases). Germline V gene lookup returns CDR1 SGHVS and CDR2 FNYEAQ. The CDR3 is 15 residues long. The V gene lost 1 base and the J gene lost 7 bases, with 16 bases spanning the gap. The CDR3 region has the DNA TGTGCCAGCAGCTTAGTAGGTGGGACCGGTTCTGGCTACACCTTC. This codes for CASSLVGGTGSGYTF.

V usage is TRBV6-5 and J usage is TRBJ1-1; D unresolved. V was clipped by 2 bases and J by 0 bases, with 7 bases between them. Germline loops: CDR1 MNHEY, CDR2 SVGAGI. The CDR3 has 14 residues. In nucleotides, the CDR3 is TGTGCCAGCAGTTACGGGCAGATGAACACTGAAGCTTTCTTT. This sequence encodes CASSYGQMNTEAFF.

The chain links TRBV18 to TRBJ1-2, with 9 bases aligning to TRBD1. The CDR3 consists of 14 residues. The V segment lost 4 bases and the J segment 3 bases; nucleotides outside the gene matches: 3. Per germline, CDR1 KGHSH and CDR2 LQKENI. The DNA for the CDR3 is TGTGCCAGCTCACGGGACAGGGAGGACTATGGCTACACCTTC. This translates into CASSRDREDYGYTF.